One and the same sample provided the 27 T cell receptor beta chains below, sequenced in a study of blood T cell repertoires in COVID-19. The table came from immunoSEQ multiplex PCR; TCRdb's copy has only in-frame clones and leaves some out. The sample lists around 120,000 clones, around four fifths seen once, with around 7.6% in the top ten. Material: peripheral blood. Receptor source: a man in his 70s with active or convalescent COVID-19.

This clone has only a few counts. The V and J genes are TRBV11-1 and TRBJ1-1; D is possibly TRBD1 (6 bases). V dropped 2 bases and J dropped 6 bases, with 10 bases sitting between them. From germline, CDR1 is SGHAT and CDR2 FQDESV (reference sequence). The CDR3 loop spans 13 amino acids. The CDR3 sequence: CASSLLAGAEAFF. The CDR3 DNA is TGTGCCAGCAGCTTACTGGCAGGGGCTGAAGCTTTCTTT.

The V call is TRBV9, the J call TRBJ2-3, with 8 bases identical to TRBD2. Germline CDR1 reads SGDLS; CDR2 reads YYNGEE. Trimming removed 7 bases from V and 4 bases from J; junction bases left unmatched: 8. The CDR3 runs to 14 residues. CDR3 amino acids: CASSEGLASDTQYF. For the CDR3, the DNA is TGTGCCAGCTCAGAAGGACTAGCATCAGATACGCAGTATTTT. Complete variable domain (other parts from reference TRBV9 and TRBJ2-3): DSGVTQTPKHLITATGQRVTLRCSPRSGDLSVYWYQQSLDQGLQFLIQYYNGEERAKGNILERFSAQQFPDLHSELNLSSLELGDSALYFCASSEGLASDTQYFGPGTRLTVL.

This chain joins TRBV7-3 and TRBJ2-2, with D tentatively TRBD2 (6 bases). The CDR3 runs 16 residues. Trimming pared 5 bases from V and 5 bases from J, leaving 18 bases between. Germline-derived CDR1 and CDR2 are SGHTA and FQGTGA. The CDR3 reads CASSLRDSARTGELFF. The CDR3, as DNA: TGTGCCAGCAGCCTGCGGGACTCCGCGAGAACCGGGGAGCTGTTTTTT. The full variable domain, its missing parts supplied by reference TRBV7-3 and TRBJ2-2, is GAGVSQTPSNKVTEKGKYVELRCDPISGHTALYWYRQSLGQGPEFLIYFQGTGAADDSGLPNDRFFAVRPEGSVSTLKIQRTERGDSAVYLCASSLRDSARTGELFFGEGSRLTVL.

This chain joins TRBV18 and TRBJ2-3; TRBD1 aligns across 10 bases. This CDR3 has 16 amino acids. The germline V gene encodes CDR1 KGHSH and CDR2 LQKENI. V was pared by 2 bases and J by 1 base, with 3 bases of the junction left unmatched. This CDR3 is CASSPAGTGGTDTQYF. CDR3 in DNA: TGTGCCAGCTCACCAGCCGGGACAGGGGGCACAGATACGCAGTATTTT. The complete variable domain, with remaining parts taken from reference TRBV18 and TRBJ2-3, reads NAGVMQNPRHLVRRRGQEARLRCSPMKGHSHVYWYRQLPEEGLKFMVYLQKENIIDESGMPKERFSAEFPKEGPSILRIQQVVRGDSAAYFCASSPAGTGGTDTQYFGPGTRLTVL.

There are a few counts of this clone. The rearrangement links TRBV6-6 to TRBJ1-1, with a possible D match to TRBD1 (6 bases). The germline V gene encodes CDR1 MNHNY and CDR2 SVGAGI (reference sequence). CDR3 length: 14 amino acids. Trimming stripped 7 bases from V and 1 base from J, with 13 bases between. The CDR3 nucleotides are TGTGCCAGCATTTTACCGACAGGGAACACTGAAGCTTTCTTT. Translated: CASILPTGNTEAFF.

V is TRBV4-3 and J is TRBJ1-4; D is uncertain. Germline V gene data show CDR1 as LGHNA and CDR2 as YSLEER. CDR3 length equals 14 residues. V dropped 1 base and J dropped 8 bases, with 11 bases sitting between them. The CDR3 region is CASSQVLGAEKLFF. Here the CDR3 DNA reads TGCGCCAGCAGCCAAGTCCTGGGCGCAGAAAAACTGTTTTTT.

The CDR3 bases are TGTGCCAGCAGTTTTAACTACAATGAGCAGTTCTTC. Translating it yields CASSFNYNEQFF. The chain links TRBV7-9 to TRBJ2-1; D gene unclear. Deletions cut 6 bases from V and 3 bases from J, with 6 bases between. Germline assignment: CDR1 SEHNR and CDR2 FQNEAQ (reference sequence). The CDR3 is made up of 12 amino acids.

V and J are TRBV28 and TRBJ2-3; 7 bases are a match to TRBD2. Germline values: CDR1 MDHEN, CDR2 SYDVKM. CDR3 length: 15 amino acids. Losses at the gene ends were 4 bases for V and 4 bases for J; bases not matched to a gene: 8. CDR3 bases: TGTGCCAGCAGTTACGGGGGGATCAGGGCAGATACGCAGTATTTT. Its protein product is CASSYGGIRADTQYF.

The chain links TRBV19 to TRBJ1-1; 7 bases align to TRBD1. Trimming cost V 6 bases and J 6 bases; bases outside gene matches: 7. Germline V gene lookup returns CDR1 LNHDA and CDR2 SQIVND (reference sequence). The CDR3 length is 13 residues. In nucleotides, the CDR3 is TGTGCCAGTAGACGACAGGGTGGCGCTGAAGCTTTCTTT. Its protein is CASRRQGGAEAFF.

This clone has more than one count but fewer than ten. V gene TRBV28 combines with J gene TRBJ2-1; D may be TRBD2 (6 bases). Trimming took off 2 bases at V and 7 bases at J, with 18 bases between the two ends. Per the germline V gene, CDR1 is MDHEN and CDR2 is SYDVKM. The CDR3 contains 16 residues. CDR3 nucleotide sequence: TGTGCCAGCAGTTTAGGAGGGTCCGCCCGGGGGAATGAGCAGTTCTTC. This encodes CASSLGGSARGNEQFF. The whole variable domain, remainder taken from reference TRBV28 and TRBJ2-1, is DVKVTQSSRYLVKRTGEKVFLECVQDMDHENMFWYRQDPGLGLRLIYFSYDVKMKEKGDIPEGYSVSREKKERFSLILESASTNQTSMYLCASSLGGSARGNEQFFGPGTRLTVL.

CDR3 in amino acids: CASSQGLEAFF. CDR3 DNA: TGTGCCAGCAGCCAAGGTCTGGAAGCTTTCTTT. V and J are TRBV4-2 and TRBJ1-1, with unresolved D. The germline V and J ends were trimmed by 1 base and 8 bases, with 5 bases remaining between them. From germline, CDR1 is LGHNA and CDR2 YNFKEQ. This CDR3 spans 11 amino acids.

This chain connects TRBV6-2 or TRBV6-3 to TRBJ1-2, with a tentative D call TRBD1 (5 bases). Per the germline V gene, CDR1 is MNHEY and CDR2 is SVGEGT. CDR3 length: 12 amino acids. The ends were cut back, 2 bases at V and 6 bases at J, with 7 bases in the middle. The CDR3 sequence is CASSYAGDGYTF. CDR3 nucleotide sequence: TGTGCCAGCAGTTACGCGGGGGATGGCTACACCTTC.

The CDR3 reads CAWSTSNQPQHF. CDR3 bases: TGTGCCTGGTCTACTAGCAATCAGCCCCAGCATTTT. This chain uses TRBV30 with TRBJ1-5; no firm D call. V lost 5 bases to trimming and J lost 0 bases, with 5 bases between them. CDR3 length: 12 residues. Germline-derived CDR1 and CDR2 are GTSNPN and SVGIG (reference sequence). The entire variable domain, with the rest obtained from reference TRBV30 and TRBJ1-5, is as follows: SQTIHQWPATLVQPVGSPLSLECTVEGTSNPNLYWYRQAAGRGLQLLFYSVGIGQISSEVPQNLSASRPQDRQFILSSKKLLLSDSGFYLCAWSTSNQPQHFGDGTRLSIL.

The count of this clone is one. The chain is built from TRBV7-9 and TRBJ2-5; D unclear. The CDR3 loop spans 14 amino acids. From germline, CDR1 is SEHNR and CDR2 FQNEAQ (reference sequence). V gave up 7 bases and J gave up 1 base, with 13 bases separating them. This CDR3 reads CASTHLTGQETQYF. The DNA of the CDR3 is TGTGCCAGCACCCACTTGACTGGCCAAGAGACCCAGTACTTC.

The count of this clone is one. The chain links TRBV19 to TRBJ1-1; the D is unclear. CDR1 and CDR2 from the germline V gene are LNHDA and SQIVND (reference sequence). The CDR3 consists of 17 residues. Trimming took 3 bases from V and 1 from J, leaving 18 bases between them. In DNA, the CDR3 is TGTGCCAGTAGTATCCCGCCCGTACAAATTAAGAACACTGAAGCTTTCTTT. It is translated as CASSIPPVQIKNTEAFF.

The gene calls are TRBV7-8 and TRBJ2-7; maybe TRBD2 (6 bases). Trimming left V 6 bases short and J 2 bases short, with 20 bases between. CDR1 and CDR2 from the germline V gene are SGHVS and FQNEAQ. The CDR3 loop spans 16 amino acids. CDR3 loop: CASRRSSGAGTYEQYF. The CDR3 bases are TGTGCCAGCAGACGTTCATCGGGAGCAGGAACCTACGAGCAGTACTTC.

The chain links TRBV5-1 to TRBJ1-2; D not certain. This CDR3 has 14 amino acids. Germline values: CDR1 SGHRS, CDR2 YFSETQ. Deletions cut 3 bases from V and 5 bases from J, with 14 bases between. CDR3 nucleotides: TGCGCCAGCAGCTCTGACGGTTCGGGATATGGCTACACCTTC. This sequence encodes CASSSDGSGYGYTF.

The chain couples TRBV6-1 to TRBJ1-6; possible D gene TRBD1, 5 bases. The V end was cut by 2 bases, the J end by 6 bases, with 11 bases between. The CDR3 runs to 15 residues. Germline V gene sequence: CDR1 MNHNS, CDR2 SASEGT. CDR3 nucleotides: TGTGCCAGCAGTGAAACACAGGCCCGTAATTCACCCCTCCACTTT. It specifies CASSETQARNSPLHF.

The rearrangement joins TRBV4-3 to TRBJ2-2; 11 bases align to TRBD1. CDR1 LGHNA and CDR2 YSLEER come from the germline V gene. The junction had 2 bases not matched to a gene; V was cut back by 3 bases and J by 2 bases. The CDR3 loop spans 16 amino acids. The CDR3 region is CASSQRTGGNTGELFF. The CDR3 coding sequence is TGCGCCAGCAGCCAGAGGACAGGGGGCAACACCGGGGAGCTGTTTTTT.

The V and J genes are TRBV11-3 and TRBJ2-7; 9 nucleotides agree with TRBD1. Germline trimming cut 5 bases from V and 0 bases from J; bases unmatched to any gene: 8. The germline CDR1 and CDR2 sequences are SGHNT and YENEEA. CDR3 length: 16 residues. CDR3 in amino acids: CASSREWTGVSYEQYF. CDR3 DNA sequence: TGTGCCAGCAGCCGGGAGTGGACAGGGGTCTCCTACGAGCAGTACTTC.

This clone was seen a handful of times. This rearrangement joins TRBV7-9 to TRBJ1-2, with D perhaps matching TRBD1 (6 bases). CDR3 length equals 16 residues. The V end was cut by 0 bases, the J end by 2 bases, with 13 bases between. The germline V gene has CDR1 SEHNR and CDR2 FQNEAQ (reference sequence). CDR3 residues: CASSLAGGGANYGYTF. The CDR3, as DNA: TGTGCCAGCAGCTTAGCGGGCGGGGGCGCGAACTATGGCTACACCTTC.

The chain combines TRBV10-2 with TRBJ2-1; TRBD1 aligns across 7 bases. This CDR3 is built from 19 residues. Unmatched junction bases numbered 23, after V lost 4 bases and J lost 8 bases. The V gene's germline CDR1 is WSHSY and CDR2 SAAADI. The CDR3 loop is CASSARSGTVRSWIDEQFF. The CDR3 DNA sequence: TGCGCCAGCAGTGCGAGATCCGGGACAGTACGATCCTGGATTGATGAGCAGTTCTTC.

This chain connects TRBV29-1 to TRBJ2-3, with TRBD1 as a possible D gene (6 bases). CDR3 length: 13 residues. Deletions cut 4 bases from V and 0 bases from J, with 8 bases between. CDR1 is SQVTM, CDR2 ANQGSEA, per germline. The CDR3 DNA reads TGCAGCGTTGGGACAGCCAGCACAGATACGCAGTATTTT. Its protein is CSVGTASTDTQYF.

The V gene is TRBV5-1, the J gene TRBJ2-6, with D perhaps matching TRBD1 (6 bases). This CDR3 is built from 17 residues. Trimming took 4 bases from V and 2 from J, leaving 16 bases between them. Germline lookup yields CDR1 SGHRS and CDR2 YFSETQ. CDR3 residues: CASSPRGTATGANVLTF. In nucleotides, the CDR3 is TGCGCCAGCAGCCCGAGGGGGACCGCAACTGGGGCCAACGTCCTGACTTTC.

This chain joins TRBV24-1 and TRBJ2-2; a possible D gene is TRBD1 (6 bases). Germline V gives CDR1 KGHDR, CDR2 SFDVKD. The CDR3 consists of 16 residues. V was shortened by 4 bases and J by 5 bases, with 16 bases between the two germline ends. CDR3 sequence: CATSDTGLALTGELFF. CDR3 bases: TGTGCCACCAGTGACACAGGGTTAGCTTTGACCGGGGAGCTGTTTTTT.

The chain couples TRBV5-8 to TRBJ2-7; no firm D call. This CDR3 contains 12 residues. V gave up 4 bases and J gave up 3 bases, with 8 bases separating them. In germline, CDR1 is SGHTS, CDR2 YDEGEE. CDR3 protein: CASSRTVYEQYF. CDR3 bases: TGTGCCAGCAGCAGAACAGTCTACGAGCAGTACTTC.

This clone was seen a few times. The gene calls are TRBV10-3 and TRBJ2-7, with D perhaps TRBD1 (6 bases). Per the germline V gene, CDR1 is ENHRY and CDR2 is SYGVKD. This CDR3 contains 14 residues. The germline V and J ends were trimmed by 7 bases and 0 bases, with 13 bases remaining between them. The CDR3 DNA reads as TGTGCCATCAACCCGGACAGAAGCTCCTACGAGCAGTACTTC. This translates into CAINPDRSSYEQYF.